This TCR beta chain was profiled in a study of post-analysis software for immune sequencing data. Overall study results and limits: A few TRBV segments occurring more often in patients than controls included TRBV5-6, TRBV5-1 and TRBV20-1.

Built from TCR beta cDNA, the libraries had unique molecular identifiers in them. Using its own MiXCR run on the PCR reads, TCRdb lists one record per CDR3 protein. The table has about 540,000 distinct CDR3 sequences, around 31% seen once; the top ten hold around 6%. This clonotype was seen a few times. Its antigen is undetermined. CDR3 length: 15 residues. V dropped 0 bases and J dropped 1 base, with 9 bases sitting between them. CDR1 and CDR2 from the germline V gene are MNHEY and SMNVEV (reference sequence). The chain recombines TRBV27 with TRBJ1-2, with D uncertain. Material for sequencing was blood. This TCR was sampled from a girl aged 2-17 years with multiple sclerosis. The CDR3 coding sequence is TGTGCCAGCAGTTTATCGGGCAGTGGTAACTATGGCTACACCTTC. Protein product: CASSLSGSGNYGYTF.